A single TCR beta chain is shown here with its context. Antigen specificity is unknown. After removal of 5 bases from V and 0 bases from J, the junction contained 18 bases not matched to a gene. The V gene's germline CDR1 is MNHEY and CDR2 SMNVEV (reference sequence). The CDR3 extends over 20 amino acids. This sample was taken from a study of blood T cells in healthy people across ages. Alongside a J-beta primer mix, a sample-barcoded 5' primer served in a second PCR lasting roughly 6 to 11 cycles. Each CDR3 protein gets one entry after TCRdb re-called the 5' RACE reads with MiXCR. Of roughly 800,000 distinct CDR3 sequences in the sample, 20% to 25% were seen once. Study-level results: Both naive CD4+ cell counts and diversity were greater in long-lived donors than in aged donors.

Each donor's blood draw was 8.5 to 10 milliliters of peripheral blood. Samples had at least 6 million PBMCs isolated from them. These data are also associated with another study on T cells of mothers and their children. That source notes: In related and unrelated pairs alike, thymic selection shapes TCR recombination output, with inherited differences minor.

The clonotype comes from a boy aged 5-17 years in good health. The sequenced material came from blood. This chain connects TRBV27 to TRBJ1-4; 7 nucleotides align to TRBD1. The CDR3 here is CASSKTGTAASSPTNEKLFF. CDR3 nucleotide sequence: TGTGCCAGCAGTAAGACTGGGACAGCCGCCTCGTCCCCAACTAATGAAAAACTGTTTTTT. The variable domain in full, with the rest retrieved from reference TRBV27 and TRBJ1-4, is EAQVTQNPRYLITVTGKKLTVTCSQNMNHEYMSWYRQDPGLGLRQIYYSMNVEVTDKGDVPEGYKVSRKEKRNFPLILESPSPNQTSLYFCASSKTGTAASSPTNEKLFFGSGTQLSVL.